Reported below is one T cell receptor beta chain. Its target is not known. This specimen comes from a study of CD8 T cells in ankylosing spondylitis. For TCR beta, libraries came from quantitative 5'-RACE with molecular barcodes. TCRdb analysed the 5' RACE reads with MiXCR anew, one entry per CDR3 protein. The sample contains roughly 450,000 distinct CDR3 sequences, roughly 26% of which appear only once. Deletions cut 5 bases from V and 15 bases from J, with 17 bases between. Germline values: CDR1 SEHNR, CDR2 FQNEAQ (reference sequence). This CDR3 is built from 12 residues. The study's findings and limits: Characteristic of ankylosing spondylitis blood, it appeared, was a TCR beta motif comprising about eight highly homologous variants.

Source material: blood, either unsorted or a sorted T cell fraction (not recorded which). This clonotype was obtained from a male donor with ankylosing spondylitis. V gene TRBV7-9 combines with J gene TRBJ2-1; D might be TRBD1 or TRBD2, each matching 6 bases. CDR3 nucleotide sequence: TGTGCCAGCAGCCGGAGGGAACAGGGCCCGTTCTTC. Its translation is CASSRREQGPFF. Drawing the rest from reference TRBV7-9 and TRBJ2-1, the complete variable domain is DTGVSQNPRHKITKRGQNVTFRCDPISEHNRLYWYRQTLGQGPEFLTYFQNEAQLEKSRLLSDRFSAERPKGSFSTLEIQRTEQGDSAMYLCASSRREQGPFFGPGTRLTVL.